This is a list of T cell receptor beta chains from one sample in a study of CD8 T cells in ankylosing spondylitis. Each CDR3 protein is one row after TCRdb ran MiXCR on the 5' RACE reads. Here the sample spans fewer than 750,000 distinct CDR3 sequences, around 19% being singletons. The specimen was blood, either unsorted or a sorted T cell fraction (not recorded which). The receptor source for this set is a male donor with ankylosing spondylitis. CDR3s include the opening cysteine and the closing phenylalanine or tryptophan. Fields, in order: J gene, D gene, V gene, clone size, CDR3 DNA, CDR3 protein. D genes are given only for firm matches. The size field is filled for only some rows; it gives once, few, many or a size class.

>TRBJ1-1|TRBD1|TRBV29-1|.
TGCAGCGCTATAGGGACAGGGGGACCGAACACTGAAGCTTTCTTT
CSAIGTGGPNTEAFF
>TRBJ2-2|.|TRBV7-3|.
TGTGCCAGCAGCGTACCGACGGGGGGCCCCAACACCGGGGAGCTGTTTTTT
CASSVPTGGPNTGELFF
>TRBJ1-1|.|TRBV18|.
TGTGCCAGCTCACTCGACAGGTCCAGGACTGAAGCTTTCTTT
CASSLDRSRTEAFF
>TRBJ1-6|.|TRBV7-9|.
TGTGCCAGCAGCTCAGGGGTAATTCGGCCCCTCCACTTT
CASSSGVIRPLHF
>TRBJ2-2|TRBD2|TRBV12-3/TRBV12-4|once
TGTGCCAGCCACCGGGGGGGGGCCGGGGAGCTGTTTTTT
CASHRGGAGELFF
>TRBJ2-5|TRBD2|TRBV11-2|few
TGTGCCAGCAGCTTGATGGGGACTAGCGGGGGGGAGACCCAGTACTTC
CASSLMGTSGGETQYF
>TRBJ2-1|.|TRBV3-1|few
TGTGCCAGCAGCCAAGCGGGACCTCGAAGTGATGAGCAGTTCTTC
CASSQAGPRSDEQFF
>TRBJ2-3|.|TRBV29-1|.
TGCAGCGTTGATGCTCCGGATAGGGACACAGATACGCAGTATTTT
CSVDAPDRDTDTQYF
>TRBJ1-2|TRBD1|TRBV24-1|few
TGTGCCACCAGTGATTACCGGGACAGGGTGAAGAGGGCAAACTATGGCTACACCTTC
CATSDYRDRVKRANYGYTF
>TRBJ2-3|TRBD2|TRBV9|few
TGTGCCAGCAGCGTAGCGGGGCTAGCGGTCACAGATACGCAGTATTTT
CASSVAGLAVTDTQYF
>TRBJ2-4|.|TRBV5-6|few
TGTGCCAGCAGCGCAGGGGTCTCCAAAAACATTCAGTACTTC
CASSAGVSKNIQYF
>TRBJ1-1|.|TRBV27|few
TGTGCCAGCAGGATAGGACAAACGAACACTGAAGCTTTCTTT
CASRIGQTNTEAFF
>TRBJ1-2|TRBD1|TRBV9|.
TGTGCCAGCAGCACCCGACAGGGGAGCTACCGGGCCTATGGCTACACCTTC
CASSTRQGSYRAYGYTF
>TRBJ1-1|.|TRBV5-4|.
TGTGCCAGCAGCAGATGGACGGAGAAAGGCACTGAAGCTTTCTTT
CASSRWTEKGTEAFF
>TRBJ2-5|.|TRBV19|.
TGTGCCAGTAGTATACCTGGGGAGACCCAGTACTTC
CASSIPGETQYF
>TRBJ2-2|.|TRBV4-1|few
TGCGCCAGCAGCCCCGCGGGTAGCGGGAACACCGGGGAGCTGTTTTTT
CASSPAGSGNTGELFF
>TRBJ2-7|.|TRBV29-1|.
TGCAGCGCTTCGGACGGGTACGAGCAGTACTTC
CSASDGYEQYF
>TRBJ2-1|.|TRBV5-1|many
TGCGCCAGCAGCTTCACAGGTGAGGCGCGGGGTGAGCAGTTCTTC
CASSFTGEARGEQFF
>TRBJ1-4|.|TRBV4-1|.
TGCGCCAGCAGCCCCCGAGGGACCCTTAATGAAAAACTGTTTTTT
CASSPRGTLNEKLFF
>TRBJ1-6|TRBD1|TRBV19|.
TGTGCCAGTAAAGCAGGGGGTCTCGGAAATTCACCCCTCCACTTT
CASKAGGLGNSPLHF
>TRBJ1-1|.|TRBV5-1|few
TGCGCCAGCAGCTTGGATCTCCGGGGCACTGAAGCTTTCTTT
CASSLDLRGTEAFF
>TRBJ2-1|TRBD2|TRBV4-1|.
TGCGCCAGCAGCCAAGGACTAGCGGGGGGGCTTTGGCATGAGCAGTTCTTC
CASSQGLAGGLWHEQFF
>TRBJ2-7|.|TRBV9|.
TGTGCCAGCAGCACCTGGGGGGAGCGGCGTAGCTCCTACGAGCAGTACTTC
CASSTWGERRSSYEQYF
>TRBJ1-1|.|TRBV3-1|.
TGTGCCAGCAGCCAAGCTATGGAAGGGCAAGCTTTCTTT
CASSQAMEGQAFF
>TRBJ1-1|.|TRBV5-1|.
TGCGCCAGCAGCTTGTCCAGGGTGAGAACTGAAGCTTTCTTT
CASSLSRVRTEAFF
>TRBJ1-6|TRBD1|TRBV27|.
TGTGCCAGCTCGGCCGCAGGGGGCTCACCCCTCCACTTT
CASSAAGGSPLHF
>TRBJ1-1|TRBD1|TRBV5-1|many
TGCGCCAGCAGCCCGGGACAGGCGGAAGCTTTCTTT
CASSPGQAEAFF
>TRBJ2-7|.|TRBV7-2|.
TGTGCCAGCAGCCCACCCTCCGGGGGCGAGGCCTACGAGCAGTACTTC
CASSPPSGGEAYEQYF
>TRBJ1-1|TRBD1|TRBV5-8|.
TGTGCCAGCAACCAAACAGGGGGCACTGAAGCTTTCTTT
CASNQTGGTEAFF
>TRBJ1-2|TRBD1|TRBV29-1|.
TGCAGCGTTGAGGGGCGGGACAGGGGATATAACTATGGCTACACCTTC
CSVEGRDRGYNYGYTF
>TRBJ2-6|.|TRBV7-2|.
TGTGCCAGCAGCTTAGTAGGACGGACCTCTGGGGCCAACGTCCTGACTTTC
CASSLVGRTSGANVLTF
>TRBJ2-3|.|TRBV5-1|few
TGCGCCAGCAGCTTGGGGGTCCAGAAGGGGACAGATACGCAGTATTTT
CASSLGVQKGTDTQYF
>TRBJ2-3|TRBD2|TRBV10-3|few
TGTGCCATCAGTGATCTCCTACTAGCGGCTAGCACAGATACGCAGTATTTT
CAISDLLLAASTDTQYF
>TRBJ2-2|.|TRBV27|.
TGTGCCAGCAGTTTGGACAGAGACCACACCGGGGAGCTGTTTTTT
CASSLDRDHTGELFF
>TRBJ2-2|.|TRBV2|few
TGTGCCAGCAGCCCCTGGGCCGACAACACCGGGGAGCTGTTTTTT
CASSPWADNTGELFF
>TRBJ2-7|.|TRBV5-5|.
TGTGCCAGCAGCGCGGGTCGGGGTTACGACGAGCAGTACTTC
CASSAGRGYDEQYF
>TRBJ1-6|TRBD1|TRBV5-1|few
TGCGCCAGCAGCTCCGGGACAGAAGCGAATTCACCCCTCCACTTT
CASSSGTEANSPLHF
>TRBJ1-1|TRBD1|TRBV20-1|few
TGCAGTGCCACGAGTGACAGGGGCCCTGAAGCTTTCTTT
CSATSDRGPEAFF
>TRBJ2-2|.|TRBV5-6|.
TGTGCCAGCAGCTTCCTCGACGGAACCGGGGAGCTGTTTTTT
CASSFLDGTGELFF
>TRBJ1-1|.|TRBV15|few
TGTGCCACCAGCAAAAACAGGGCAATGGGGACTGAAGCTTTCTTT
CATSKNRAMGTEAFF
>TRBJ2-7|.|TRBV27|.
TGTGCCAAACAGAGAAAGCAGTACTTC
CAKQRKQYF
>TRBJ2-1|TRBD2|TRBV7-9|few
TGTGCCAGCAGGAGGAGCGGGGGGGACAATGAGCAGTTCTTC
CASRRSGGDNEQFF
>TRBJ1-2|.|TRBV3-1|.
TGTGCCAGCAGACCTACCCGGGGAAGGACGCGCGGCTACACCTTC
CASRPTRGRTRGYTF
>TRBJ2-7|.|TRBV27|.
TGTGCCAGCAGTTTATCGGTTGACAGTGTGATATACGAGCAGTACTTC
CASSLSVDSVIYEQYF
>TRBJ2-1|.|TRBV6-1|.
TGTGCCTGCTCAAATAATTACAATGAGCAGTTCTTC
CACSNNYNEQFF
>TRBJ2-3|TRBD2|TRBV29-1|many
TGCAGCGGGAGCGGGGGGGCCAAAGATACGCAGTATTTT
CSGSGGAKDTQYF
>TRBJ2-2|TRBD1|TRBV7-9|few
TGTGCCACCCAGGAGGGACAGGGAGATGTCGGGGAGCTGTTTTTT
CATQEGQGDVGELFF
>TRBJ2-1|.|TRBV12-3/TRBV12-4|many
TGTGCCAGCAGTTTAGTTCCCACGGCCTCCTACAATGAGCAGTTCTTC
CASSLVPTASYNEQFF
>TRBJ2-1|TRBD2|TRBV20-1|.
TGCAGTGCTAGTGGGTTAGCGGGAGGGCCCTGGGGCAATGAGCAGTTCTTC
CSASGLAGGPWGNEQFF
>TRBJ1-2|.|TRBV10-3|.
TGTGCCATCAGTGCCCTGAGTCTGGGGGGCTACACCTTC
CAISALSLGGYTF
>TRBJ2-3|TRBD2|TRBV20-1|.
TGCAGTGCTAGAGACCTTAGACTAGCGGGAGACCTCTGGGCAGATACGCAGTATTTT
CSARDLRLAGDLWADTQYF
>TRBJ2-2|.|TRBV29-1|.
TGCAGCGGTAGGGGGGCCGGGGAGCTGTTTTTT
CSGRGAGELFF
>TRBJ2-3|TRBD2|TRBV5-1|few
TGCGCCAGCAGCTTGGAGAGCGGGGGGCCCTCGGGGCAGTATTTT
CASSLESGGPSGQYF
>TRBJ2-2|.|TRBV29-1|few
TGCAGCGTAACCGGGACGAACACCGGGGAGCTGTTTTTT
CSVTGTNTGELFF
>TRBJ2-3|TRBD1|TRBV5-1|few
TGCGCCAGCAGCTGGGGACAGCTTATACTCACAGATACGCAGTATTTT
CASSWGQLILTDTQYF